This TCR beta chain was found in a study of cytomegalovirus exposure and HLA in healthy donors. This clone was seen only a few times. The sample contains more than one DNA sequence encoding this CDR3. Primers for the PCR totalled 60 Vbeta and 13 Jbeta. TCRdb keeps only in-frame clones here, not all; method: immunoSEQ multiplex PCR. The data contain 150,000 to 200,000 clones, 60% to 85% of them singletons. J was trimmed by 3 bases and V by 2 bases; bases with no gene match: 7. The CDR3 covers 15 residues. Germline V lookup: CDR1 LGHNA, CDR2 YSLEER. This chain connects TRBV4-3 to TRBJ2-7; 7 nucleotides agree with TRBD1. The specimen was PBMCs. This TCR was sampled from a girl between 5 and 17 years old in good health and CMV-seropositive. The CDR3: CASSQQPGQSYEQYF. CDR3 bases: TGCGCCAGCAGCCAACAACCGGGACAGAGCTACGAGCAGTACTTC.